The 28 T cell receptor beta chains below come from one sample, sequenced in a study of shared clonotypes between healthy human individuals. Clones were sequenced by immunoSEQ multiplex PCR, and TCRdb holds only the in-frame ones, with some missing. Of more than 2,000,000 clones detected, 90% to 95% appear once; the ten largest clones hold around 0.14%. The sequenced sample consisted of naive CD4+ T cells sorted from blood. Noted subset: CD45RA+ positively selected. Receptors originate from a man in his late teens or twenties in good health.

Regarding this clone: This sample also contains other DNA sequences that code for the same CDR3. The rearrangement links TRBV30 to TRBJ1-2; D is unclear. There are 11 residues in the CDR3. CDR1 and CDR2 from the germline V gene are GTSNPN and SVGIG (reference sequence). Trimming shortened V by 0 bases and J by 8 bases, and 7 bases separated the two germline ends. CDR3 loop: CAWSVGNGYTF. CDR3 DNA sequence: TGTGCCTGGAGTGTGGGTAACGGCTACACCTTC.

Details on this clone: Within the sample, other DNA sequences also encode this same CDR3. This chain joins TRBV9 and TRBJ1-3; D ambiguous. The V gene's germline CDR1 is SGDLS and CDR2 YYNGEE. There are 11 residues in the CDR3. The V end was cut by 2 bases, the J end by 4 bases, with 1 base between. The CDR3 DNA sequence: TGTGCCAGCAGCGTCGGAAACACCATATATTTT. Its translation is CASSVGNTIYF. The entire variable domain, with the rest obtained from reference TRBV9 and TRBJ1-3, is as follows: DSGVTQTPKHLITATGQRVTLRCSPRSGDLSVYWYQQSLDQGLQFLIQYYNGEERAKGNILERFSAQQFPDLHSELNLSSLELGDSALYFCASSVGNTIYFGEGSWLTVV.

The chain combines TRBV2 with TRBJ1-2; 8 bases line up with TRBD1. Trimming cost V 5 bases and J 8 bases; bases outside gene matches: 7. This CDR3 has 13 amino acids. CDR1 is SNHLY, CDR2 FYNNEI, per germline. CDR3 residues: CASSRGQATGYTF. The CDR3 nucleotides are TGTGCCAGCAGTCGGGGACAGGCGACCGGCTACACCTTC.

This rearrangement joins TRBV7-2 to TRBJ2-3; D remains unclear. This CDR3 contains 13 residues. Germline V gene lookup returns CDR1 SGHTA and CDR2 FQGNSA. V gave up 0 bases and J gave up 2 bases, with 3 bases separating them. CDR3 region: CASSLALTDTQYF. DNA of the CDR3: TGTGCCAGCAGCTTAGCCCTCACAGATACGCAGTATTTT.

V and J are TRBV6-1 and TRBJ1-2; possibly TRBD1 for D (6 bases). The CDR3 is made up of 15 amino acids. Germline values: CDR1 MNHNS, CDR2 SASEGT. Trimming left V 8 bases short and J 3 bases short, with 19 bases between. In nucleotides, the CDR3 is TGTGCCAGCTGTCCTCGCAAGACAGGAGACTATGGCTACACCTTC. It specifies CASCPRKTGDYGYTF.

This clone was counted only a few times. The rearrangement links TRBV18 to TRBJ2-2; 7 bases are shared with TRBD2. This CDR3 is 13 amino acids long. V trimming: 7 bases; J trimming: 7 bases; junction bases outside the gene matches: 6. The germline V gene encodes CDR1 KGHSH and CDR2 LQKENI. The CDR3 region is CASYERGIGELFF. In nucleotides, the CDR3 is TGTGCCAGCTATGAGCGGGGAATCGGGGAGCTGTTTTTT.

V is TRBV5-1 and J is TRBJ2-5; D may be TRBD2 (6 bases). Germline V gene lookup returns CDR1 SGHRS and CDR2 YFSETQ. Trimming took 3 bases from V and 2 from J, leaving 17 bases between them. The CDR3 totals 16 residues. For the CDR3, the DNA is TGCGCCAGCAGCTCCTCGTACGGGAGAGTACAAGAGACCCAGTACTTC. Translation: CASSSSYGRVQETQYF.

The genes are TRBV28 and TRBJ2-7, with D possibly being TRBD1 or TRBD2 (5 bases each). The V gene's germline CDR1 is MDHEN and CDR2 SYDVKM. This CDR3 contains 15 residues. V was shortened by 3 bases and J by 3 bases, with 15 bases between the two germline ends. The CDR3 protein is CASSFLRGDVYEQYF. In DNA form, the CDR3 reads TGTGCCAGCAGTTTTCTAAGGGGAGATGTCTACGAGCAGTACTTC.

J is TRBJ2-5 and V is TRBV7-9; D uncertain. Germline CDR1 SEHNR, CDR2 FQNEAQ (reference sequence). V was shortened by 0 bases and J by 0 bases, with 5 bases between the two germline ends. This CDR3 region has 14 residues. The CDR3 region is CASSLAPNQETQYF. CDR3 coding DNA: TGTGCCAGCAGCTTAGCGCCCAACCAAGAGACCCAGTACTTC.

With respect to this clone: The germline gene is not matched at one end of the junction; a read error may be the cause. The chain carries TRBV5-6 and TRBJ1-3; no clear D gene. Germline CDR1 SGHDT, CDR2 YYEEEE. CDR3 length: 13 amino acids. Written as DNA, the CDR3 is TGTGCCAGCAGCGTCGAACCTGGGAACACCATATATTTT. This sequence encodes CASSVEPGNTIYF.

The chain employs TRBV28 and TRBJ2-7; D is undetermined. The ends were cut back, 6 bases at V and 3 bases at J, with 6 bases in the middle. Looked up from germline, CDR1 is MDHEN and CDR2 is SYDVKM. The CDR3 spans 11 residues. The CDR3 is CASRRYYEQYF. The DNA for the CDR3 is TGTGCCAGCAGGAGGTACTACGAGCAGTACTTC.

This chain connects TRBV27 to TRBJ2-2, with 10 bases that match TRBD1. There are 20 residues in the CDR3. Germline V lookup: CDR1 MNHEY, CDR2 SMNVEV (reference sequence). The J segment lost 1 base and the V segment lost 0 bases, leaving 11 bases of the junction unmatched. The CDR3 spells CASSLSPPGQGTMNTGELFF. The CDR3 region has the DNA TGTGCCAGCAGTTTATCTCCCCCGGGACAGGGGACTATGAACACCGGGGAGCTGTTTTTT.

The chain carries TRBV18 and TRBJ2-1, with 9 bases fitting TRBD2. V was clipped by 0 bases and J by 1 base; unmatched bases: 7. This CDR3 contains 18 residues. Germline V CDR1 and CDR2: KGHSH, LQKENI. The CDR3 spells CASSPPWRGGLSYNEQFF. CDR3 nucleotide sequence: TGTGCCAGCTCACCACCGTGGCGGGGGGGATTGTCCTACAATGAGCAGTTCTTC.

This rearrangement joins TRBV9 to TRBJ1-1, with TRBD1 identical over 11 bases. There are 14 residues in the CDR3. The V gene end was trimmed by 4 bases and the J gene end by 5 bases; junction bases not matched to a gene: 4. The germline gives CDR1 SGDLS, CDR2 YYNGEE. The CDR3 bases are TGTGCCAGCAGCCCGGGGACAGGGGGGACTGAAGCTTTCTTT. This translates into CASSPGTGGTEAFF.

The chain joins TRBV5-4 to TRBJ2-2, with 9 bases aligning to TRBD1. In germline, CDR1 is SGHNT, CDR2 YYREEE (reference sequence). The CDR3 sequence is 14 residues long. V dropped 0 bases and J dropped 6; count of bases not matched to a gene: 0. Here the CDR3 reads CASSLGDRAGELFF. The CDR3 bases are TGTGCCAGCAGCTTGGGGGACAGGGCCGGGGAGCTGTTTTTT. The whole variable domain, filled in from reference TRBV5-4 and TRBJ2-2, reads ETGVTQSPTHLIKTRGQQVTLRCSSQSGHNTVSWYQQALGQGPQFIFQYYREEENGRGNFPPRFSGLQFPNYSSELNVNALELDDSALYLCASSLGDRAGELFFGEGSRLTVL.

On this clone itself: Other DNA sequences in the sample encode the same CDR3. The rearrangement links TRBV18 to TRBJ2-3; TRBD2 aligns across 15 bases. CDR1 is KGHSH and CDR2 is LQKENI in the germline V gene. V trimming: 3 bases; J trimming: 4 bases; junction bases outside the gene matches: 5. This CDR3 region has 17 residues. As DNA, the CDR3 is TGTGCCAGCTCACCCCCAGGACTAGCGGGGGGGGCAGATACGCAGTATTTT. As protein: CASSPPGLAGGADTQYF.

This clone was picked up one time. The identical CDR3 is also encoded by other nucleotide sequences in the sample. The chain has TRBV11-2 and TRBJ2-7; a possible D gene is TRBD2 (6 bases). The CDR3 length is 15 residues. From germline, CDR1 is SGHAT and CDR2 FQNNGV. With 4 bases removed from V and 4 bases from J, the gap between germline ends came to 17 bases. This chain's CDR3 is CASSSLGLARYEQYF. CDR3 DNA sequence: TGTGCCAGCAGCTCCCTGGGGCTAGCGCGGTACGAGCAGTACTTC.

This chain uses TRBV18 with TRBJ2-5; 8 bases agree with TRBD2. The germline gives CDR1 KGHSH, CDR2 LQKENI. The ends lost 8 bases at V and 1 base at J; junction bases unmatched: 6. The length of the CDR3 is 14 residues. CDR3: CASAGREAQETQYF. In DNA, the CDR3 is TGTGCCAGCGCGGGGCGGGAGGCCCAAGAGACCCAGTACTTC.

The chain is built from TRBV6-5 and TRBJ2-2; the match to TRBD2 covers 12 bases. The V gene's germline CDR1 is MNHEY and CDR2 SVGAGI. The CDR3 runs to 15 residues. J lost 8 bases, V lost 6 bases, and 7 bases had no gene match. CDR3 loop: CASSPETSGSGELFF. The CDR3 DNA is TGTGCCAGCAGCCCCGAGACTAGCGGGAGTGGGGAGCTGTTTTTT.

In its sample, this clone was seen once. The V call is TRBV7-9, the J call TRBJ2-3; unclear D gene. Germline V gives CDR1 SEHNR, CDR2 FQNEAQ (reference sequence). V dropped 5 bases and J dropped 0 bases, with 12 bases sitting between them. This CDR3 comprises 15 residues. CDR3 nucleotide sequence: TGTGCCAGCAGCCCCGGTACACCTAGCACAGATACGCAGTATTTT. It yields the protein CASSPGTPSTDTQYF.

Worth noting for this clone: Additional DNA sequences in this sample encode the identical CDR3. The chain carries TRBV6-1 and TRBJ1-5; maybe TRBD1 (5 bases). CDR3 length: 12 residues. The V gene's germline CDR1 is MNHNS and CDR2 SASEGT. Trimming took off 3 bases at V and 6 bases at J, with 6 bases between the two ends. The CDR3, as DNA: TGTGCCAGCAGTGACAGGGTTCAGCCCCAGCATTTT. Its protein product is CASSDRVQPQHF.

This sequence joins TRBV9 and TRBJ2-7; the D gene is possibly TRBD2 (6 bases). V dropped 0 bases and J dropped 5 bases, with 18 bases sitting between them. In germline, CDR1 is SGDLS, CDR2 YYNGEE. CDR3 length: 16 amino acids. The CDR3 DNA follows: TGTGCCAGCAGCGTAGCTGGGGTGGAGGGGTTCGACGAGCAGTACTTC. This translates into CASSVAGVEGFDEQYF.

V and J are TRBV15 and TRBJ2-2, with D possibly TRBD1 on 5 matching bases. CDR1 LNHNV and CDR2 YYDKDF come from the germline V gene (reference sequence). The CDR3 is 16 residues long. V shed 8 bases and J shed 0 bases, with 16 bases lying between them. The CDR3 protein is CATRGGARANTGELFF. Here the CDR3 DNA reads TGTGCCACCCGTGGTGGGGCTCGAGCGAACACCGGGGAGCTGTTTTTT. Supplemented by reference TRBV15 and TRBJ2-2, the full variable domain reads DAMVIQNPRYQVTQFGKPVTLSCSQTLNHNVMYWYQQKSSQAPKLLFHYYDKDFNNEADTPDNFQSRRPNTSFCFLDIRSPGLGDTAMYLCATRGGARANTGELFFGEGSRLTVL.

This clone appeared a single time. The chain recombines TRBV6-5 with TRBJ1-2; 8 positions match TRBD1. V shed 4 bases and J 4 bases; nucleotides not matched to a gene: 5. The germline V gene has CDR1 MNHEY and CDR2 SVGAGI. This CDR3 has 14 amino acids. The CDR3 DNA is TGTGCCAGCAGTTCCAGGGGGCGCGGCTATGGCTACACCTTC. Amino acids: CASSSRGRGYGYTF.

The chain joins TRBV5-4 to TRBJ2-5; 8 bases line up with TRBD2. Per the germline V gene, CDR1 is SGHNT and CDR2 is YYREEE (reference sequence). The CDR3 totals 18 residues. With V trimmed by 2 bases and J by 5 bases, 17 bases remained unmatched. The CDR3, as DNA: TGTGCCAGCAGCTTTGGCCCGGCTAGCGGGCCCCCGGGGGAGACCCAGTACTTC. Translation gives CASSFGPASGPPGETQYF.

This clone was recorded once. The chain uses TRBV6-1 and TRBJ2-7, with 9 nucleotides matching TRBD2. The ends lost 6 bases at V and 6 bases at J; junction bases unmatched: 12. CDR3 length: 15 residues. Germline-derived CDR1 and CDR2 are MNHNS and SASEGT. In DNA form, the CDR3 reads TGTGCCAGCAGCGCAGGGACTAGCACCTTGAGCGAGCAGTACTTC. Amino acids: CASSAGTSTLSEQYF.

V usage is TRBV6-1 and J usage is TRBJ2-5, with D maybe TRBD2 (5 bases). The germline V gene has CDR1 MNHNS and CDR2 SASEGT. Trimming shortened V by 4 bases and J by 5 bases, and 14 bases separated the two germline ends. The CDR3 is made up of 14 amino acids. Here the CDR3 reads CASSAGGTGETQYF. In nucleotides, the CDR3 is TGTGCCAGCAGTGCCGGCGGCACGGGGGAGACCCAGTACTTC.

CDR3 DNA sequence: TGTGCCAGCGGAATAACAGGGGCCGTCGGACCCTACGAGCAGTACTTC. Translation gives CASGITGAVGPYEQYF. The chain couples TRBV5-5 to TRBJ2-7; TRBD1 matches at 7 bases. CDR1 and CDR2 from the germline V gene are SGHKS and YYEKEE (reference sequence). The CDR3 loop spans 16 amino acids. Losses at the gene ends were 7 bases for V and 2 bases for J; bases not matched to a gene: 15.